The 15 T cell receptor beta chains below all came from one sample that was sequenced in a study of blood T cell repertoires in COVID-19. Profiling relied on immunoSEQ multiplex PCR, and the TCRdb table lists in-frame clones only, not all of them. The sample carries 140,000 to 150,000 clones, 70% to 90% recorded once. The sample comprised peripheral blood. Source of these receptors: a woman aged 55-69 years with COVID-19, enrolled during active disease.

The chain combines TRBV6-6 with TRBJ1-2; 7 bases match TRBD1. Germline CDR1 reads MNHNY; CDR2 reads SVGAGI (reference sequence). V lost 4 bases to trimming and J lost 7 bases; unmatched junction nucleotides: 9. The CDR3 contains 14 residues. CDR3 coding DNA: TGTGCCAGCAGTTCGGACAGGACGATAAGTGGCTACACCTTC. Translated: CASSSDRTISGYTF.

This clone was seen a single time. The chain couples TRBV5-5 to TRBJ1-1, with D unclear. Germline CDR1 reads SGHKS; CDR2 reads YYEKEE (reference sequence). Trimming took off 4 bases at V and 11 bases at J, with 21 bases between the two ends. CDR3 length: 14 amino acids. The chain's CDR3 is CASSAGWDMAAAFF. CDR3 sequence (DNA): TGTGCCAGCAGCGCGGGGTGGGATATGGCAGCCGCTTTCTTT.

The chain is built from TRBV2 and TRBJ1-1; TRBD1 is a possible D gene (5 bases). Germline loops: CDR1 SNHLY, CDR2 FYNNEI. The CDR3 extends over 14 amino acids. Trimming pared 8 bases from V and 5 bases from J, leaving 18 bases between. The CDR3 reads CASPQPQGGTEAFF. For the CDR3, the DNA is TGTGCCAGCCCGCAGCCGCAGGGTGGAACTGAAGCTTTCTTT. The variable domain in full, with the rest retrieved from reference TRBV2 and TRBJ1-1, is EPEVTQTPSHQVTQMGQEVILRCVPISNHLYFYWYRQILGQKVEFLVSFYNNEISEKSEIFDDQFSVERPDGSNFTLKIRSTKLEDSAMYFCASPQPQGGTEAFFGQGTRLTVV.

The chain employs TRBV2 and TRBJ1-1; a possible D gene is TRBD1 (6 bases). This CDR3 comprises 14 residues. Germline values: CDR1 SNHLY, CDR2 FYNNEI. Deletions cut 6 bases from V and 6 bases from J, with 17 bases between. As DNA, the CDR3 is TGTGCCAGCAGCCCCAGGGGAGGGGAGTCTGAAGCTTTCTTT. Translation: CASSPRGGESEAFF.

This clone was detected only a few times. The chain couples TRBV2 to TRBJ1-1; perhaps TRBD1 as D (6 bases). Trimming shortened V by 3 bases and J by 1 base, and 9 bases separated the two germline ends. The germline gives CDR1 SNHLY, CDR2 FYNNEI. The CDR3 extends over 14 amino acids. The chain's CDR3 is CASSEQGSNTEAFF. Written as DNA, the CDR3 is TGTGCCAGCAGTGAGCAGGGGTCGAACACTGAAGCTTTCTTT. Full variable domain (missing parts from reference TRBV2 and TRBJ1-1): EPEVTQTPSHQVTQMGQEVILRCVPISNHLYFYWYRQILGQKVEFLVSFYNNEISEKSEIFDDQFSVERPDGSNFTLKIRSTKLEDSAMYFCASSEQGSNTEAFFGQGTRLTVV.

J is TRBJ2-3 and V is TRBV3-1 (or the pseudogene TRBV3-2), with a possible D match to TRBD2 (7 bases). This CDR3 spans 19 amino acids. Germline lookup yields CDR1 LGHDT and CDR2 YNNKEL (reference sequence). V was trimmed by 2 bases and J by 3 bases, leaving 24 bases between them. In DNA form, the CDR3 reads TGTGCCAGCAGCCAAATGGGGGGGGGCCACAGGGCGGATACAGATACGCAGTATTTT. This codes for CASSQMGGGHRADTDTQYF.

The V and J genes are TRBV5-1 and TRBJ2-1; TRBD2 matches 11 bases. V was pared by 0 bases and J by 9 bases, with 2 bases of the junction left unmatched. Germline lookup yields CDR1 SGHRS and CDR2 YFSETQ. The CDR3 has 14 residues. As DNA, the CDR3 is TGCGCCAGCAGCTTGGCCGGGACTAGCGGTGAGCAGTTCTTC. Residues: CASSLAGTSGEQFF.

The V gene is TRBV18, the J gene TRBJ2-2; a weak D match, TRBD2 (5 bases). Trimming cost V 1 base and J 3 bases, with 9 bases left between them. CDR3 length: 15 residues. Germline CDR1 reads KGHSH; CDR2 reads LQKENI. The CDR3 DNA sequence: TGTGCCAGCTCACCACAGCCTAGCCACACCGGGGAGCTGTTTTTT. Amino acid sequence: CASSPQPSHTGELFF.

CDR3 region: CASNRGTEAFF. CDR3 bases: TGTGCCTCCAACAGGGGTACTGAAGCTTTCTTT. The chain uses TRBV30 and TRBJ1-1; 7 bases line up with TRBD1. Losses at the gene ends were 7 bases for V and 5 bases for J; bases not matched to a gene: 4. This CDR3 comprises 11 residues. Germline values: CDR1 GTSNPN, CDR2 SVGIG (reference sequence).

This clone appeared a few times. V is TRBV10-1 and J is TRBJ2-3, with 7 bases lining up with TRBD1. The V segment lost 6 bases and the J segment 0 bases; nucleotides outside the gene matches: 12. Germline V CDR1 and CDR2: WNHNN, SYGVQD (reference sequence). This CDR3 is 17 amino acids long. Here the CDR3 DNA reads TGCGCCAGCAGAAAACCCCTTGGACAGGCGAGCACAGATACGCAGTATTTT. Translated: CASRKPLGQASTDTQYF.

Only one count was recorded for this clone. J is TRBJ1-1 and V is TRBV10-3; TRBD1 aligns across 8 bases. The CDR3 consists of 15 residues. Germline V CDR1 and CDR2: ENHRY, SYGVKD. J lost 0 bases, V lost 3 bases, and 3 bases had no gene match. CDR3 in amino acids: CAISEKQGVNTEAFF. The CDR3 DNA reads as TGTGCCATCAGTGAAAAACAGGGGGTGAACACTGAAGCTTTCTTT.

The chain has TRBV6-5 and TRBJ1-1, with 9 bases aligning to TRBD1. Looked up from germline, CDR1 is MNHEY and CDR2 is SVGAGI. The CDR3 totals 15 residues. V was clipped by 6 bases and J by 5 bases; unmatched bases: 10. CDR3 region: CASRALTGGGTEAFF. The CDR3 DNA sequence: TGTGCCAGCAGAGCCTTGACAGGGGGTGGGACTGAAGCTTTCTTT.

This rearrangement joins TRBV7-2 to TRBJ1-6, with a tentative D call TRBD1 (6 bases). CDR3 length: 14 amino acids. The V gene's germline CDR1 is SGHTA and CDR2 FQGNSA. V gave up 8 bases and J gave up 5 bases, with 13 bases separating them. CDR3 sequence (DNA): TGTGCCAGCCGGCTACAGGGAGATAATTCACCCCTCCACTTT. Residues: CASRLQGDNSPLHF.

The rearrangement joins TRBV9 to TRBJ2-1, with 9 bases lining up with TRBD2. The V segment lost 1 base and the J segment 7 bases; nucleotides outside the gene matches: 3. Per germline, CDR1 SGDLS and CDR2 YYNGEE. This CDR3 has 14 residues. CDR3 sequence reads: CASSVTSGGNEQFF. CDR3 DNA sequence: TGTGCCAGCAGCGTAACGAGCGGGGGGAATGAGCAGTTCTTC. The whole variable domain, filled in from reference TRBV9 and TRBJ2-1, reads DSGVTQTPKHLITATGQRVTLRCSPRSGDLSVYWYQQSLDQGLQFLIQYYNGEERAKGNILERFSAQQFPDLHSELNLSSLELGDSALYFCASSVTSGGNEQFFGPGTRLTVL.

The chain employs TRBV7-3 and TRBJ2-5, with D tentatively TRBD2 (7 bases). Germline CDR1 reads SGHTA; CDR2 reads FQGTGA. The V end was cut by 5 bases, the J end by 1 base, with 14 bases between. This CDR3 is built from 15 residues. The CDR3 DNA sequence: TGTGCCAGCAGCCCAATGGGGGGGCCCCAAGAGACCCAGTACTTC. This gives the protein CASSPMGGPQETQYF.